Below, 14 T cell receptor beta chains from the same sample are listed, as sequenced in a study of breast tumors, draining lymph nodes, adjacent tissues (dated by TCRdb to the mid-2010s). The method was multiplex PCR. TCRdb names Illumina HiSeq 2000 as the instrument used. Using fastp at Q25 and MiXCR, TCRdb reprocessed the public reads and kept productive beta chains. Under each unique CDR3 protein, matching rows form one entry showing the most common genes and DNA. This sample comprises under 300,000 distinct CDR3 sequences, less than 40% of them detected only once. The leading ten clones occupy 3% to 4% of the sample. Lymph node samples came from the axillary draining lymph nodes of breast cancer patients. Sequenced: axillary lymph node tissue. The receptors were gathered from a female donor with breast cancer. Some clones in this sample may be carry-over from other donors' samples.

This clonotype has more than one count but fewer than ten. The chain uses TRBV6-5 and TRBJ2-1; D is undetermined. The CDR3 runs to 12 residues. Looked up from germline, CDR1 is MNHEY and CDR2 is SVGAGI. The V gene lost 6 bases and the J gene lost 6 bases, with 9 bases spanning the gap. CDR3 in DNA: TGTGCCAGCAGCCGCGACACCAATGAGCAGTTCTTC. Amino acids: CASSRDTNEQFF.

This clonotype was picked up many times. The chain recombines TRBV20-1 with TRBJ1-6; D is unresolved. The V and J ends lost 6 bases and 8 bases respectively, with 14 bases between them. CDR1 and CDR2 (germline): DFQATT, SNEGSKA (reference sequence). The length of the CDR3 is 13 residues. The CDR3 DNA is TGCAGTGCCCCCGTTGGAGACCATTCACCCCTCCACTTT. Residues: CSAPVGDHSPLHF.

Ten or more counts support this clonotype. The rearrangement links TRBV2 to TRBJ2-1, with 7 positions matching TRBD1. CDR1 is SNHLY, CDR2 FYNNEI, per germline. The length of the CDR3 is 12 residues. The junction had 1 base not matched to a gene; V was cut back by 5 bases and J by 6 bases. CDR3 protein: CASSRQGNEQFF. The CDR3 bases are TGTGCCAGCAGTAGACAGGGCAATGAGCAGTTCTTC.

This clonotype was recorded once. The genes are TRBV20-1 and TRBJ2-4, with D possibly being TRBD2 (5 bases). V shed 7 bases and J shed 8 bases, with 15 bases lying between them. The CDR3 length is 12 residues. Germline lookup yields CDR1 DFQATT and CDR2 SNEGSKA (reference sequence). CDR3 in amino acids: CSVRVEADIQYF. CDR3 DNA sequence: TGCAGTGTCAGAGTGGAGGCGGACATTCAGTACTTC.

Concerning this clonotype itself: The junction shows a germline mismatch at one end, possibly a read error. The chain links TRBV9 to TRBJ2-5; D ambiguous. Germline-derived CDR1 and CDR2 are SGDLS and YYNGEE. This CDR3 has 14 amino acids. CDR3 loop: CASSVWGTKETQSF. In DNA form, the CDR3 reads TGTGCCAGCAGCGTATGGGGAACTAAAGAGACCCAGTCCTTC.

Many counts were recorded for this clonotype. The chain recombines TRBV7-9 with TRBJ2-5, with no clear D. The CDR3 covers 12 residues. V lost 5 bases, J lost 5 bases, and 9 bases lay in between. Germline CDR1 and CDR2: SEHNR and FQNEAQ (reference sequence). CDR3 in DNA: TGTGCCAGCAGCCCATCCAAGGAGACCCAGTACTTC. It yields the protein CASSPSKETQYF.

This clonotype has at least ten counts. This chain uses TRBV12-3 or TRBV12-4 with TRBJ2-1, with a weak D call TRBD1 (5 bases). V was trimmed by 5 bases and J by 0 bases, leaving 17 bases between them. This CDR3 has 17 residues. The DNA for the CDR3 is TGTGCCAGCAGTACACCTAACAGGCCTAACTCCTACAATGAGCAGTTCTTC. This codes for CASSTPNRPNSYNEQFF.

This clonotype was recorded many times. V and J are TRBV2 and TRBJ2-1; no definite D call. The CDR3 has 10 residues. V gave up 5 bases and J gave up 8 bases, with 4 bases separating them. CDR1 and CDR2 from the germline V gene are SNHLY and FYNNEI. The CDR3 loop reads CASSQYEQFF. The CDR3 DNA sequence: TGTGCCAGCAGTCAGTATGAGCAGTTCTTC.

This clonotype came up many times. The chain couples TRBV30 to TRBJ1-2; D perhaps matches TRBD1 (6 bases). The V gene lost 3 bases and the J gene lost 8 bases, with 16 bases spanning the gap. The CDR3 length is 13 residues. The germline V gene has CDR1 GTSNPN and CDR2 SVGIG (reference sequence). The CDR3 loop is CAWRDRQVLGYTF. In nucleotides, the CDR3 is TGTGCCTGGAGAGACCGACAGGTCCTCGGCTACACCTTC.

In its sample, this clonotype was seen a few times. V and J are TRBV28 and TRBJ1-2; the D gene is possibly TRBD1 (5 bases). Trimming cost V 6 bases and J 6 bases, with 20 bases left between them. The CDR3 is 15 residues long. The V gene's germline CDR1 is MDHEN and CDR2 SYDVKM. CDR3 residues: CASSPSSWGEHGYTF. The CDR3 nucleotides are TGTGCCAGCAGCCCGTCGAGTTGGGGGGAACATGGCTACACCTTC.

The table lists this clonotype with many counts. The chain is built from TRBV20-1 and TRBJ1-5; 9 bases align to TRBD1. Germline CDR1 is DFQATT and CDR2 is SNEGSKA (reference sequence). Losses at the gene ends were 1 base for V and 3 bases for J; bases not matched to a gene: 16. CDR3 length equals 19 residues. CDR3 DNA: TGCAGTGCTAGAGCTAATCCGGGACAGGGACGAAAGTCCAATCAGCCCCAGCATTTT. Its translation is CSARANPGQGRKSNQPQHF.

This clonotype was detected only a few times. The rearrangement links TRBV7-7 to TRBJ1-6; possibly TRBD1 for D (5 bases). The germline V gene encodes CDR1 SSHAT and CDR2 FNYEAQ (reference sequence). CDR3 size: 12 residues. The CDR3 reads CARGVYNSPLHF. The CDR3 DNA follows: TGTGCTAGAGGGGTCTATAATTCACCCCTCCACTTT.

In its sample, this clonotype was seen a few times. The genes are TRBV5-6 and TRBJ2-3; no clear D gene. V was cut by 2 bases and J by 0 bases, with 10 bases left in between. The CDR3 has 15 amino acids. Germline CDR1 SGHDT, CDR2 YYEEEE. CDR3 bases: TGTGCCAGCAGCTTCTTTCGGGCTAGCACAGATACGCAGTATTTT. Translation: CASSFFRASTDTQYF. Combining the CDR3 with reference TRBV5-6 and TRBJ2-3 gives the whole variable domain DAGVTQSPTHLIKTRGQQVTLRCSPKSGHDTVSWYQQALGQGPQFIFQYYEEEERQRGNFPDRFSGHQFPNYSSELNVNALLLGDSALYLCASSFFRASTDTQYFGPGTRLTVL.

This rearrangement joins TRBV7-2 to TRBJ2-7, with a weak D call TRBD2 (5 bases). CDR1 and CDR2 from the germline V gene are SGHTA and FQGNSA. This CDR3 is built from 12 residues. V lost 5 bases to trimming and J lost 5 bases, with 10 bases between them. The chain's CDR3 is CASSLLGDEQYF. The CDR3 nucleotides read TGTGCCAGCAGCCTTCTCGGGGACGAGCAGTACTTC.